The entry below describes one T cell receptor beta chain. Its antigen is not known. This sample was included in a study of cytomegalovirus exposure and HLA in healthy donors. General study points: Equally common other TCR beta chains were less clonally expanded than HLA-associated ones, a later analysis found. Later on, analysis showed that most CMV-associated TCR beta chains appeared to be HLA-restricted.

Amplification used 60 Vbeta primers and 13 Jbeta primers. Assay used: immunoSEQ multiplex PCR; TCRdb lists only in-frame clones, some missing. The profile shows around 110,000 clones, 50% to 65% of them singletons. This CDR3 comprises 15 residues. Trimming stripped 4 bases from V and 2 bases from J, with 15 bases between. Germline V lookup: CDR1 LGHNA, CDR2 YNFKEQ. The specimen sequenced was PBMCs. V and J are TRBV4-2 and TRBJ2-7, with TRBD2 as a possible D gene (6 bases). The TCR comes from a woman aged 35 to 49 in good health and CMV-seropositive. In DNA form, the CDR3 reads TGTGCCAGCAGCCCTACGGGACTCTCGACCTACGAGCAGTACTTC. Translating it yields CASSPTGLSTYEQYF.